This TCR beta chain came from a study of Ad26.COV2.S vaccination and SARS-CoV-2 variants. Described treatment: some 19 received Ad26.COV2.S at low or high dose, single or two shots; roughly five received placebo; per-sample allocation not given. Each sample was drawn 63 days after the first injection (of vaccine or placebo). Based in Boston, the donor was an adult of 18-55 years. Here immunoSEQ multiplex PCR was the method, and the copy in TCRdb shows in-frame clones only, minus some. This sample carries some 250,000 clones, over 75% of them seen once, and the ten largest clones take around 11%. This clone was recorded only once. What it recognizes is unknown. Study-wide results and limits: Spike-specific TCR breadth ran higher among vaccine recipients than placebo recipients.

Germline V gene data show CDR1 as ENHRY and CDR2 as SYGVKD. The CDR3 is 14 amino acids. Trimming removed 0 bases at V and 1 base at J, with 6 bases between. The receptor's source is a person between 18 and 59 years old who received the Ad26.COV2.S COVID-19 vaccine or a placebo. Source: peripheral blood, taken in a trial of Ad26.COV2.S vaccine versus placebo. This rearrangement joins TRBV10-3 to TRBJ1-1; tentative D call: TRBD1 (6 bases). In DNA form, the CDR3 reads TGTGCCATCAGTGAGTCACAGGGGAACACTGAAGCTTTCTTT. Amino acids: CAISESQGNTEAFF.